The T cell receptor beta chain described here comes from a study of identifying expanded T cells in peripheral blood. J lost 4 bases, V lost 2 bases, and 8 bases had no gene match. The CDR3 consists of 16 residues. In germline, CDR1 is MNHEY, CDR2 SVGAGI. This table comes from immunoSEQ multiplex PCR, and its TCRdb copy is limited to in-frame clones, with some not included. The sample lists roughly 100,000 clones, about 91% occurring once. The source material was blood. The receptor was isolated from a person aged 18 to 75 in good health. This chain joins TRBV6-5 and TRBJ2-5; TRBD2 matches 9 bases. The CDR3 nucleotides read TGTGCCAGCAGTTACAGGGCGGGGGGGCATCGAGAGACCCAGTACTTC. It yields the protein CASSYRAGGHRETQYF.